This T cell receptor (beta chain) was identified during a study of cytomegalovirus exposure and HLA in healthy donors. Study outcomes and limitations: Reported performance of the classifier showed diagnosis of cytomegalovirus status with high specificity and sensitivity.

Produced via immunoSEQ multiplex PCR; TCRdb's table is partial and in-frame only. The table has 70,000 to 75,000 clones, 94% seen once. Notes on this clone: Its antigen is not identified. This same CDR3 is encoded by further DNA sequences in the sample.

CDR1 and CDR2 (germline): MDHEN, SYDVKM. The CDR3 covers 12 residues. V gave up 8 bases and J gave up 3 bases; unmatched junction bases: 1. The V gene is TRBV28, the J gene TRBJ2-7, with TRBD1 identical over 10 bases. This sequence originates from a woman aged 18-29 years in good health and CMV-seropositive. Source material: PBMCs. The CDR3 DNA follows: TGTGCCAGCGGGGACAGGGGCTACGAGCAGTACTTC. Translating gives CASGDRGYEQYF.